The TCR beta chain under discussion was sequenced for a study of T-cell reconstitution after alpha-beta-depleted transplantation in children. In its sample, this clonotype was seen a few times. Unique molecular identifiers featured in how the TCRbeta library was prepared. TCRdb processed the PCR reads anew with MiXCR; each CDR3 protein has one entry. The sample shows roughly 350,000 distinct CDR3 sequences, 9% to 12% of them seen only once. Per germline, CDR1 MNHNS and CDR2 SASEGT. V gave up 6 bases and J gave up 8 bases; unmatched junction bases: 9. This CDR3 is 14 amino acids long. This TCR was recovered from a human donor who donated a stem cell graft to a child with acute lymphoblastic leukemia. The rearrangement uses TRBV6-1 and TRBJ1-2; TRBD1 agrees at 10 bases. Sequencing used PBMCs from the stem cell graft donor, obtained from the stem cell graft. CDR3 in amino acids: CASRNRQGAGGYTF. As DNA, the CDR3 is TGTGCCAGCAGGAATCGACAGGGGGCGGGGGGCTACACCTTC.